The 31 T cell receptor beta chains listed next were all sequenced from one sample in a study of T-cell memory formation after mild COVID-19. TCRdb analysed the 5' RACE reads with MiXCR anew, one entry per CDR3 protein. The sample has about 430,000 distinct CDR3 sequences, approximately 24% seen once. The sample consisted of PBMCs or a T cell subset sorted from them (not recorded which). Receptors were obtained from an adult woman who had mild COVID-19 (a few samples of this study predate the infection). Cell type and time point are not known.

This rearrangement joins TRBV7-2 to TRBJ2-1, with 8 bases lining up with TRBD2. The V gene end was trimmed by 3 bases and the J gene end by 2 bases; junction bases not matched to a gene: 3. Germline CDR1 reads SGHTA; CDR2 reads FQGNSA. The CDR3 consists of 15 residues. In nucleotides, the CDR3 is TGTGCCAGCAGCTTGGAGACTAGCGCCTACAATGAGCAGTTCTTC. Translation gives CASSLETSAYNEQFF.

This clonotype occurred a few times. V is TRBV6-2 or TRBV6-3 and J is TRBJ2-6; D possibly matches TRBD1 or TRBD2 (5 bases each). Germline V gene data show CDR1 as MNHEY and CDR2 as SVGEGT. The CDR3 spans 14 residues. Trimming took 3 bases from V and 4 from J, leaving 7 bases between them. In DNA, the CDR3 is TGTGCCAGCAGTTATGGGACCGGGGCCAACGTCCTGACTTTC. It encodes CASSYGTGANVLTF.

This clonotype came up a few times. This sequence joins TRBV7-9 and TRBJ1-5, with 7 bases aligning to TRBD1. The V and J ends lost 4 bases and 3 bases, in that order; junction bases with no gene match: 9. This CDR3 has 16 amino acids. From germline, CDR1 is SEHNR and CDR2 FQNEAQ (reference sequence). The CDR3 sequence: CASSSSDRALNQPQHF. As DNA, the CDR3 is TGTGCCAGCAGCTCCTCCGACAGGGCCCTCAATCAGCCCCAGCATTTT.

The gene calls are TRBV29-1 and TRBJ1-1; a possible D gene is TRBD1 (5 bases). The CDR3 totals 13 residues. Germline V gives CDR1 SQVTM, CDR2 ANQGSEA. Trimming took 6 bases from V and 0 from J, leaving 11 bases between them. CDR3 DNA: TGCAGCGTATCCGGGACCATGAACACTGAAGCTTTCTTT. It translates to CSVSGTMNTEAFF.

The V call is TRBV5-1, the J call TRBJ2-2; D perhaps matches TRBD1 (5 bases). There are 14 residues in the CDR3. V lost 6 bases, J lost 4 bases, and 13 bases lay in between. In germline, CDR1 is SGHRS, CDR2 YFSETQ. Written as DNA, the CDR3 is TGCGCCAGCACCCTGACAGCATCCACCGGGGAGCTGTTTTTT. Translation: CASTLTASTGELFF.

Only a few counts were recorded for this clonotype. This chain connects TRBV2 to TRBJ1-3; maybe TRBD1 (6 bases). This CDR3 has 13 amino acids. The germline V gene encodes CDR1 SNHLY and CDR2 FYNNEI. V lost 8 bases and J 4 bases, leaving 12 bases between the germline ends. The CDR3 DNA is TGTGCCAGCTACAGGGAAACAGGAAACACCATATATTTT. This codes for CASYRETGNTIYF.

This clonotype was counted only a few times. The chain has TRBV7-9 and TRBJ1-5, with TRBD1 matching over 8 bases. The V segment lost 4 bases and the J segment 7 bases; nucleotides outside the gene matches: 6. Germline CDR1 reads SEHNR; CDR2 reads FQNEAQ (reference sequence). The CDR3 is made up of 14 amino acids. DNA for the CDR3: TGTGCCAGCAGCTATTCGACAGGGGTCCAGCCCCAGCATTTT. Protein sequence: CASSYSTGVQPQHF.

The rearrangement uses TRBV5-6 and TRBJ2-3; TRBD2 matches at 11 bases. The length of the CDR3 is 14 residues. Per the germline V gene, CDR1 is SGHDT and CDR2 is YYEEEE. V shed 7 bases and J 3 bases; nucleotides not matched to a gene: 4. The CDR3 region is CASERLAGTDTQYF. The CDR3 bases are TGTGCCAGCGAGAGACTAGCGGGGACAGATACGCAGTATTTT.

This chain joins TRBV5-5 and TRBJ1-1, with unresolved D. Germline CDR1 is SGHKS and CDR2 is YYEKEE (reference sequence). V lost 0 bases and J lost 2, with 8 bases in between. The CDR3 is 14 residues long. The DNA of the CDR3 is TGTGCCAGCAGCTTGGTGGACCTAAACACTGAAGCTTTCTTT. This translates into CASSLVDLNTEAFF.

This clonotype was found once. The rearrangement joins TRBV5-6 to TRBJ2-3; 10 bases line up with TRBD1. The CDR3 loop spans 16 amino acids. Losses at the gene ends were 2 bases for V and 5 bases for J; bases not matched to a gene: 8. Germline V lookup: CDR1 SGHDT, CDR2 YYEEEE. CDR3 amino acids: CASSFSTGGIEDTQYF. In nucleotides, the CDR3 is TGTGCCAGCAGCTTCTCGACAGGGGGCATTGAAGATACGCAGTATTTT. The full variable domain, its missing parts supplied by reference TRBV5-6 and TRBJ2-3, is DAGVTQSPTHLIKTRGQQVTLRCSPKSGHDTVSWYQQALGQGPQFIFQYYEEEERQRGNFPDRFSGHQFPNYSSELNVNALLLGDSALYLCASSFSTGGIEDTQYFGPGTRLTVL.

The chain combines TRBV5-1 with TRBJ2-3; perhaps D is TRBD1 or TRBD2 (7 bases each). The CDR3 is made up of 14 amino acids. The ends were cut back, 6 bases at V and 4 bases at J, with 15 bases in the middle. Germline V gives CDR1 SGHRS, CDR2 YFSETQ. CDR3 sequence (DNA): TGCGCCAGCACTACCAGGGGGGGGGCAGATACGCAGTATTTT. Encoded protein: CASTTRGGADTQYF.

The sample holds a few counts of this clonotype. V and J are TRBV20-1 and TRBJ2-1; 10 bases are shared with TRBD1. Germline values: CDR1 DFQATT, CDR2 SNEGSKA (reference sequence). J gave up 6 bases and V 0 bases, and 5 bases lay outside the gene matches. The CDR3 is 15 residues long. For the CDR3, the DNA is TGCAGTGCTAGAGATGGGGGGACAGGGGTCAATGAGCAGTTCTTC. This gives the protein CSARDGGTGVNEQFF.

The chain uses TRBV18 and TRBJ1-3; D remains ambiguous. The CDR3 is 16 amino acids. Between the trimmed V and J ends, which lost 3 bases and 0 bases, there was a span of 12 bases. The germline gives CDR1 KGHSH, CDR2 LQKENI. The CDR3 nucleotides are TGTGCCAGCTCACCCGGGTCCGGGTTCTCTGGAAACACCATATATTTT. It translates to CASSPGSGFSGNTIYF.

The V call is TRBV24-1, the J call TRBJ2-1, with TRBD1 identical over 10 bases. V lost 3 bases to trimming and J lost 4 bases; unmatched junction nucleotides: 14. Germline lookup yields CDR1 KGHDR and CDR2 SFDVKD. This CDR3 is 19 amino acids long. CDR3 DNA sequence: TGTGCCACCAGTGATACTCGCTGGATAGACAGGGGGCCGTACAATGAGCAGTTCTTC. This encodes CATSDTRWIDRGPYNEQFF.

This clonotype appeared a few times. The chain has TRBV11-2 and TRBJ2-3; TRBD2 matches 12 bases. Trimming took 4 bases from V and 2 from J; bases not matched to a gene: 4. Per the germline V gene, CDR1 is SGHAT and CDR2 is FQNNGV. CDR3 length: 16 amino acids. The CDR3 coding sequence is TGTGCCAGCAGCTCCGGACTAGCGGGGAACACAGATACGCAGTATTTT. It codes for CASSSGLAGNTDTQYF.

This clonotype came up a few times. V and J are TRBV20-1 and TRBJ1-6, with D hard to call. Trimming pared 6 bases from V and 0 bases from J, leaving 21 bases between. Per the germline V gene, CDR1 is DFQATT and CDR2 is SNEGSKA (reference sequence). The CDR3 spans 18 residues. Written as DNA, the CDR3 is TGCAGTGCCCACACTGGGCGAGGAATTAGCTCCTATAATTCACCCCTCCACTTT. This gives the protein CSAHTGRGISSYNSPLHF.

This rearrangement joins TRBV5-1 to TRBJ2-2, with D possibly matching TRBD1 (6 bases). This CDR3 has 14 residues. Germline-derived CDR1 and CDR2 are SGHRS and YFSETQ. V shed 2 bases and J shed 6 bases, with 11 bases lying between them. CDR3 sequence reads: CASSLNREAGELFF. In DNA, the CDR3 is TGCGCCAGCAGCTTAAACAGGGAAGCCGGGGAGCTGTTTTTT.

There are a few counts of this clonotype. V gene TRBV24-1 combines with J gene TRBJ2-7; no clear D. Trimming removed 3 bases from V and 4 bases from J, with 9 bases in between. This CDR3 is built from 13 residues. Looked up from germline, CDR1 is KGHDR and CDR2 is SFDVKD. The CDR3 coding sequence is TGTGCCACCAGTGATCGGACGGATTACGAGCAGTACTTC. Its translation is CATSDRTDYEQYF.

The chain combines TRBV7-3 with TRBJ1-2, with TRBD1 identical over 10 bases. The length of the CDR3 is 15 residues. CDR1 and CDR2 from the germline V gene are SGHTA and FQGTGA. V shed 6 bases and J 5 bases; nucleotides not matched to a gene: 9. The CDR3 here is CASSQDRGWVYGYTF. The CDR3 coding sequence is TGTGCCAGCAGTCAGGACAGGGGGTGGGTGTATGGCTACACCTTC.

This clonotype was seen more than once but under ten times. The J gene is TRBJ2-7, the V gene TRBV6-5; TRBD2 matches at 8 bases. V shed 1 base, J shed 6 bases, and the junction held 11 bases outside the gene matches. The CDR3 spans 16 residues. Germline V gene lookup returns CDR1 MNHEY and CDR2 SVGAGI. The DNA for the CDR3 is TGTGCCAGCAGTTACTGGATAGCGGGGATCACCAGCGAGCAGTACTTC. This translates into CASSYWIAGITSEQYF.

This clonotype has a handful of counts. The chain joins TRBV27 to TRBJ1-1; tentatively, D is TRBD1 (5 bases). The CDR3 covers 15 residues. Germline CDR1 and CDR2: MNHEY and SMNVEV (reference sequence). Deletions cut 2 bases from V and 0 bases from J, with 10 bases between. CDR3 protein: CASSLGTWMNTEAFF. The CDR3 region has the DNA TGTGCCAGCAGTTTAGGGACGTGGATGAACACTGAAGCTTTCTTT.

The CDR3 loop is CASSFRTGRADTQYF. In DNA form, the CDR3 reads TGTGCCAGCAGTTTCAGGACAGGGAGGGCAGATACGCAGTATTTT. The chain links TRBV12-3 or TRBV12-4 to TRBJ2-3; maybe TRBD1 (8 bases). The CDR3 covers 15 residues. The ends were cut back, 3 bases at V and 4 bases at J, with 14 bases in the middle.

Only a few counts were recorded for this clonotype. V usage is TRBV5-1 and J usage is TRBJ2-3; TRBD1 agrees at 10 bases. The CDR3 consists of 15 residues. Per germline, CDR1 SGHRS and CDR2 YFSETQ. V trimming: 0 bases; J trimming: 4 bases; junction bases outside the gene matches: 2. The CDR3 DNA reads as TGCGCCAGCAGCTTGGGGGGACAGGGGTCAGATACGCAGTATTTT. Its protein product is CASSLGGQGSDTQYF.

This clonotype has a handful of counts. The rearrangement links TRBV29-1 to TRBJ1-2, with no clear D. The CDR3 length is 12 residues. V gave up 3 bases and J gave up 2 bases, with 7 bases separating them. The germline CDR1 and CDR2 sequences are SQVTM and ANQGSEA. CDR3 sequence: CSVEFGNYGYTF. CDR3 in DNA: TGCAGCGTTGAGTTTGGGAACTATGGCTACACCTTC.

In its sample, this clonotype was seen a few times. The J gene is TRBJ2-7, the V gene TRBV6-1; D not certain. The CDR3 is made up of 12 amino acids. Germline CDR1 MNHNS, CDR2 SASEGT. The V and J ends lost 4 bases and 3 bases respectively, with 7 bases between them. The CDR3 coding sequence is TGTGCCAGCAGTGTCATCGGCTACGAGCAGTACTTC. Translated: CASSVIGYEQYF.

In its sample, this clonotype was seen a few times. The V gene is TRBV13, the J gene TRBJ1-1, with D hard to call. Trimming pared 5 bases from V and 3 bases from J, leaving 16 bases between. The CDR3 is 15 amino acids. Germline lookup yields CDR1 PRHDT and CDR2 FYEKMQ (reference sequence). CDR3 sequence (DNA): TGTGCCAGCAGCCCAACCGGAGACTGGGACACTGAAGCTTTCTTT. Amino acids: CASSPTGDWDTEAFF.

This chain joins TRBV15 and TRBJ2-6; TRBD2 matches 8 bases. With 2 bases clipped from V and 4 bases from J, the junction kept 7 bases outside the gene matches. Germline V gene lookup returns CDR1 LNHNV and CDR2 YYDKDF (reference sequence). The CDR3 contains 17 residues. This chain's CDR3 is CATSRSAGVSGANVLTF. CDR3 nucleotide sequence: TGTGCCACCAGCAGATCAGCGGGAGTTTCAGGGGCCAACGTCCTGACTTTC.

This clonotype was observed a few times. The chain is built from TRBV14 and TRBJ2-1, with 8 nucleotides matching TRBD2. Germline V gives CDR1 SGHDN, CDR2 FVKESK. The CDR3 is 17 amino acids. After removal of 2 bases from V and 7 bases from J, the junction contained 13 bases not matched to a gene. CDR3 loop: CASSQSRGTGGPNEQFF. The CDR3 DNA is TGTGCCAGCAGCCAATCGAGAGGTACGGGAGGGCCGAATGAGCAGTTCTTC.

This clonotype was detected a few times. The chain employs TRBV29-1 and TRBJ2-7, with D unresolved. This CDR3 region has 12 residues. Germline V gene lookup returns CDR1 SQVTM and CDR2 ANQGSEA. Between the trimmed V and J ends, which lost 6 bases and 2 bases, there was a span of 11 bases. The DNA of the CDR3 is TGCAGCGTGACGACTGTTGCCTACGAGCAGTACTTC. This codes for CSVTTVAYEQYF.

This chain uses TRBV7-6 with TRBJ2-7; possible D gene TRBD2, 7 bases. CDR3 length equals 15 residues. V lost 1 base, J lost 1 base, and 11 bases lay in between. Germline lookup yields CDR1 SGHVS and CDR2 FNYEAQ. This CDR3 reads CASSLGGGASYEQYF. CDR3 coding DNA: TGTGCCAGCAGCTTAGGTGGGGGGGCATCCTACGAGCAGTACTTC.

The chain couples TRBV25-1 to TRBJ1-5; TRBD1 matches 8 bases. The germline V gene encodes CDR1 MGHDK and CDR2 SYGVNS. The CDR3 loop spans 13 amino acids. Trimming at V came to 6 bases and at J to 6 bases, leaving 4 bases not matched to a gene. CDR3 loop: CASSQTGVQPQHF. CDR3 nucleotide sequence: TGTGCCAGCAGCCAGACAGGGGTTCAGCCCCAGCATTTT.